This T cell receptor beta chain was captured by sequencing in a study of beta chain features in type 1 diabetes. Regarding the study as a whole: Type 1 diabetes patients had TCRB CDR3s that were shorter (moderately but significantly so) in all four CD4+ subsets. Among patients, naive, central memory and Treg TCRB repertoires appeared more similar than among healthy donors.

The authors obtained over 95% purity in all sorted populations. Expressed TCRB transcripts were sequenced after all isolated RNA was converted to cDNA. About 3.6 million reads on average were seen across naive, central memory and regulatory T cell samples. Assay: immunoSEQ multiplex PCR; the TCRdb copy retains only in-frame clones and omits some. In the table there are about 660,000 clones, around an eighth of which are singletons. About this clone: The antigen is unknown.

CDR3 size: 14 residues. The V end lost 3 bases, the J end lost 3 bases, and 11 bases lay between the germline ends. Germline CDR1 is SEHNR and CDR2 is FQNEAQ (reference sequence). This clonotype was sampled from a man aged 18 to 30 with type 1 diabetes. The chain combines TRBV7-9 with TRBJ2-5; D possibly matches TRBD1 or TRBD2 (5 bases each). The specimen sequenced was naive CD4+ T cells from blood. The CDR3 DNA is TGTGCCAGCAGCTTGGGGACGACTAAAGAGACCCAGTACTTC. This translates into CASSLGTTKETQYF. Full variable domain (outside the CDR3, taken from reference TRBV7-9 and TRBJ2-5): DTGVSQNPRHKITKRGQNVTFRCDPISEHNRLYWYRQTLGQGPEFLTYFQNEAQLEKSRLLSDRFSAERPKGSFSTLEIQRTEQGDSAMYLCASSLGTTKETQYFGPGTRLLVL.